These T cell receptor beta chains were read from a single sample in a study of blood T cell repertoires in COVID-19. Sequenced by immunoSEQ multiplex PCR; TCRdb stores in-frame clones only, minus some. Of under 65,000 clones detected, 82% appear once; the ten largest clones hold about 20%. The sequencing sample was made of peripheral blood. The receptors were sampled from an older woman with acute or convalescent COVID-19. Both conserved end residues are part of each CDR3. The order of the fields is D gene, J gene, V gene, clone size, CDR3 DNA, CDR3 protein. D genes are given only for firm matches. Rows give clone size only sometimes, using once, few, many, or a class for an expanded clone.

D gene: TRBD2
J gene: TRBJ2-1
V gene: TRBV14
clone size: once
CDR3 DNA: TGTGCCAGCAGCCCCCTAGGATCCAGCGGGGGTAGAAATGAGCAGTTCTTC
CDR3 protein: CASSPLGSSGGRNEQFF

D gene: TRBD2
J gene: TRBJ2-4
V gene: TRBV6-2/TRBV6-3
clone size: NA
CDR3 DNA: TGTGCCAGCAGTTTTCAGACTAGCGGGGGGAGTTTCGACAAAAACATTCAGTACTTC
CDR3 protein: CASSFQTSGGSFDKNIQYF

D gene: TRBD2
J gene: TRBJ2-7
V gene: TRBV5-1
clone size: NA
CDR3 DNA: TGCGCCAGCGCGGAGCGGGGGGCCTACGAGCAGTACTTC
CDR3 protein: CASAERGAYEQYF

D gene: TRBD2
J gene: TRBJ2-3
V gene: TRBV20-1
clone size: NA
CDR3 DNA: TGCAGTGCTAGTGGGGCGGGGGTTGGCACAGATACGCAGTATTTT
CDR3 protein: CSASGAGVGTDTQYF

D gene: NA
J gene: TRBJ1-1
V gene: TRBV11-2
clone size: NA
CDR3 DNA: TGTGCCAGCAGCTTAGGGGGGGGCGGCACTGAAGCTTTCTTT
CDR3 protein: CASSLGGGGTEAFF

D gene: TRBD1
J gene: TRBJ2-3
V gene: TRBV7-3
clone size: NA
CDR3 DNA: TGTGCCAGCAGCTTACCGGGACAGGGAACAGATACGCAGTATTTT
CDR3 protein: CASSLPGQGTDTQYF

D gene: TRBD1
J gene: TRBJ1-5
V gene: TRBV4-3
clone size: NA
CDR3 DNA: TGCGCCAGCAGCGGTTGGACAGGGGATCAGCCCCAGCATTTT
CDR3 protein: CASSGWTGDQPQHF

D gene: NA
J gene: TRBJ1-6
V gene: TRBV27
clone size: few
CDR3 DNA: TGTGCCAGCAGTTTAGTGGGCTCACCCCTCCACTTT
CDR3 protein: CASSLVGSPLHF

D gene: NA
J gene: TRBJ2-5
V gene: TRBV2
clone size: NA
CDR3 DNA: TGTGCCAGCAGCGGGGACACCCGAAAGACCCAGTACTTC
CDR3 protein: CASSGDTRKTQYF

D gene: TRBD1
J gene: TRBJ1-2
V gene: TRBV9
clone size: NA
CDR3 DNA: TGTGCCAGCAGCGGACAGGGGATCTATGGCTACACCTTC
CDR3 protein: CASSGQGIYGYTF

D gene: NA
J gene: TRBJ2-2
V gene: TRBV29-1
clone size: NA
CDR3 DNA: TGCAGCGTCCGTAAGACGTTACAGGGAGTGGAGCTGTTTTTT
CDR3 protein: CSVRKTLQGVELFF

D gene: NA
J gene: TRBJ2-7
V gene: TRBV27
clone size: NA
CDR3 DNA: TGTGCCAGCAGTCCCAGGAACGACTACGAGCAGTACTTC
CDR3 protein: CASSPRNDYEQYF

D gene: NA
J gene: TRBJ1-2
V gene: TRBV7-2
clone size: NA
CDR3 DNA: TGTGCCAGCAGCTTAGCGCGTCGACAGTCCCATGGCTACACCTTC
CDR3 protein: CASSLARRQSHGYTF

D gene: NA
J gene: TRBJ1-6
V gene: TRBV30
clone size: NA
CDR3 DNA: TGTGCCTGGAGTGACAGGGATGATTCACCCCTCCACTTT
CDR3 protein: CAWSDRDDSPLHF

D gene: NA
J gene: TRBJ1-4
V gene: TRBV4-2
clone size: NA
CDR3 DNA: TGTGCCAGCAGCCTAGAAATAGGGGTGGAAAAAAAACTGTTTTTT
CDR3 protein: CASSLEIGVEKKLFF

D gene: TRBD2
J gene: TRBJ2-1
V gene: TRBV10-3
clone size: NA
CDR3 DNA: TGTGCCATCAGTGACCCCCGCGGGGGGAGATCCTACAATGAGCAGTTCTTC
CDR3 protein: CAISDPRGGRSYNEQFF

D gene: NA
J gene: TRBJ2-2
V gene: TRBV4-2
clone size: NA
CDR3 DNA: TGTGCCAGCAGCCCTGAGGTTCTGGGCACCGGGGAGCTGTTTTTT
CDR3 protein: CASSPEVLGTGELFF

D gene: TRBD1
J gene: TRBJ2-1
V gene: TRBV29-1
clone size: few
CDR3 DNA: TGCAGCGTAGGACAGGTTCGGGGAAGTGAGCAGTTCTTC
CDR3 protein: CSVGQVRGSEQFF

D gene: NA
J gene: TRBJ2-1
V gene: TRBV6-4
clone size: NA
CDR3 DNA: TGTGCCAGCAGTGTCGACAGGAACAATGAGCAGTTCTTC
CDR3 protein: CASSVDRNNEQFF

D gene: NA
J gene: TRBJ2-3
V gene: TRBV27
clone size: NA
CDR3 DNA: TGTGCCAGCAGTACCGGGAATTCCGGAGATACGCAGTATTTT
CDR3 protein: CASSTGNSGDTQYF

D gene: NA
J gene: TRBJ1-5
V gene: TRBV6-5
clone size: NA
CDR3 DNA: TGTGCCAGCAGGGCGGGGGGATCTAGTCAGCCCCAGCATTTT
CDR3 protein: CASRAGGSSQPQHF

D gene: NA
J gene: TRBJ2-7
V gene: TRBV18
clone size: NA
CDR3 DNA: TGTGCCAGCTCGCTCAGGGTCGCCTACGAGCAGTACTTC
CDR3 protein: CASSLRVAYEQYF

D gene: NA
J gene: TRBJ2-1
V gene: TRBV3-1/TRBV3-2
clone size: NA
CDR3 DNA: TGTGCCAGCAGCCAAGAAGGGACAAGAAGTCACAATGAGCAGTTCTTC
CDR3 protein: CASSQEGTRSHNEQFF

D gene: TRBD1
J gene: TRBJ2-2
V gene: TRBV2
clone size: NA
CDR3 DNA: TGTGCCAGCAGTGGGGGTCGCAGGGGGCTAATCGGGGAGCTGTTTTTT
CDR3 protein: CASSGGRRGLIGELFF

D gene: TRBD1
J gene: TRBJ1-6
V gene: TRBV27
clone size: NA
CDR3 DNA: TGTGCCAGCAGTCTACAGACAGGGACCAAGAATTCACCCCTCCACTTT
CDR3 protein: CASSLQTGTKNSPLHF

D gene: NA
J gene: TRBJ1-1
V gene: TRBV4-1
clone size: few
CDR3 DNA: TGCGCCAGCAGCCAAGATGTTGCAGGGAAAGAAGCTTTCTTT
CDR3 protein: CASSQDVAGKEAFF

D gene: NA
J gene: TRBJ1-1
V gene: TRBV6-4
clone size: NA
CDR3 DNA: TGTGCCAGCAGTGACTCGGGGGGAAACACTGAAGCTTTCTTT
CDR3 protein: CASSDSGGNTEAFF

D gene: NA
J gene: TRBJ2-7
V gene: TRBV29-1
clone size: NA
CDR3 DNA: TGCAGCGTTGAACCAACTAGGGCCAGCTCCTACGAGCAGTACTTC
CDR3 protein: CSVEPTRASSYEQYF

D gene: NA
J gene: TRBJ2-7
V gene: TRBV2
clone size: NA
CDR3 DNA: TGTGCCACCGGTCGGGACGAGCAGTACTTC
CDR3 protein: CATGRDEQYF

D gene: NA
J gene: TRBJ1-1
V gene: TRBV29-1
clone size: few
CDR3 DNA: TGCAGCGTTGAACCCCAGATGAACACTGAAGCTTTCTTT
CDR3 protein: CSVEPQMNTEAFF

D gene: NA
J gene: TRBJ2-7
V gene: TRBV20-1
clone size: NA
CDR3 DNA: TGCAGTGCTAGTGATCCAGATTCCTACGAGCAGTACTTC
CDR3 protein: CSASDPDSYEQYF

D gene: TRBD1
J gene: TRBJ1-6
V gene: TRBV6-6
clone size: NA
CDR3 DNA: TGTGCCAGCAGTTATACGGACAGGGGTTCACCCCTCCACTTT
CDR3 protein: CASSYTDRGSPLHF

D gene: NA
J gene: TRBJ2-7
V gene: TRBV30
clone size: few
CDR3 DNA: TGTGCCTGCCTGAGGGGGGGCTCCCACGAGCAGTACTTC
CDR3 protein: CACLRGGSHEQYF

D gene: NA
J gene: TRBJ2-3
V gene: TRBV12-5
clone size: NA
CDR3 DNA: TGTGCTAGTGGTTTGGACGGACACTCCTCGGATACGCAGTATTTT
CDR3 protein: CASGLDGHSSDTQYF

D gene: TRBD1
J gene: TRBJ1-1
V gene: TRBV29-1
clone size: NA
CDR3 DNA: TGCAGCGTTGAAGGCGGGACAGGGGAGGCTGAAGCTTTCTTT
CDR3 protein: CSVEGGTGEAEAFF

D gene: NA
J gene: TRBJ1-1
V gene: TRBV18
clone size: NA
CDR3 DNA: TGTGCCAGCTCATCCGTCGAACAGGGCTTGAACACTGAAGCTTTCTTT
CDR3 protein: CASSSVEQGLNTEAFF

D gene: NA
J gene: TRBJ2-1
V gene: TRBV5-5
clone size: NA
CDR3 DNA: TGTGCCAGCAGCGTCATAACGGATGAGCAGTTCTTC
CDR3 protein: CASSVITDEQFF

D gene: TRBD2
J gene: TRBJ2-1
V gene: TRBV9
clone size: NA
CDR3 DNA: TGTGCCAGCAGCGTAGATAGCGGGGGACTCTACAATGAGCAGTTCTTC
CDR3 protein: CASSVDSGGLYNEQFF

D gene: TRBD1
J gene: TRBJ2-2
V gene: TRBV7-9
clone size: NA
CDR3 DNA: TGTGCCAGCAGCTTCCGACAGGGGGACACCGGGGAGCTGTTTTTT
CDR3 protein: CASSFRQGDTGELFF

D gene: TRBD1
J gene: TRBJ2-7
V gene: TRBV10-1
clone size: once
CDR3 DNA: TGCGCCAGCAGTCCCCTCAGGGGGCTGGGGTCCTACGAGCAGTACTTC
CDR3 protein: CASSPLRGLGSYEQYF

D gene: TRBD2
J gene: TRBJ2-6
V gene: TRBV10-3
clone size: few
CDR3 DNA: TGTGCCATCAGTGAGTCGGGGGGGACTGGGGCCAACGTCCTGACTTTC
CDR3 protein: CAISESGGTGANVLTF

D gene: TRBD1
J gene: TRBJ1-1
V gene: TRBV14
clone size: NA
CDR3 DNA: TGTGCCAGCAGGCCACAGGGGATGAACACTGAAGCTTTCTTT
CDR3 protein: CASRPQGMNTEAFF

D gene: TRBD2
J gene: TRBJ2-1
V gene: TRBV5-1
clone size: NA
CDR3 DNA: TGCGCCAGCAGCCCACGCCTTCGAGCGGGGGGGCCGAAGGACAATGAGCAGTTCTTC
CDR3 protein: CASSPRLRAGGPKDNEQFF

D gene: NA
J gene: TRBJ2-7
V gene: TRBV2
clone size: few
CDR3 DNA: TGTGCCAGCAGTGTGCGAGGGCCCCACGAGCAGTACTTC
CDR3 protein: CASSVRGPHEQYF

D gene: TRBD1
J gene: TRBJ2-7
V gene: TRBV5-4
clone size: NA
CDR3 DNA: TGTGCCAGCACCCAGGACAGGAACATCTACGAGCAGTACTTC
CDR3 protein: CASTQDRNIYEQYF

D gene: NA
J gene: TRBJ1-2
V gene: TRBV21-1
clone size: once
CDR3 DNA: TGTGCCAGCAGCAAAAAGGACAGGGGGCTTTCTTGGGGCTACACCTTC
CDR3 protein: CASSKKDRGLSWGYTF